Here is one T cell receptor (beta chain) with its context. The sample originates from a study of blood T cell repertoires in COVID-19. TCRdb keeps only in-frame clones here, not all; method: immunoSEQ multiplex PCR. The repertoire consists of more than 200,000 clones, with about nine tenths occurring once and the leading ten covering around 10%. CDR3 length equals 15 residues. Per the germline V gene, CDR1 is LGHDT and CDR2 is YNNKEL (reference sequence). The receptor was isolated from a man over 45 with COVID-19, enrolled during active disease. Material for sequencing was peripheral blood. The chain combines TRBV3-1 (or the pseudogene TRBV3-2) with TRBJ2-5; possible D gene TRBD2, 6 bases. The end of the DNA fits TRBJ2-7 better, so the J call may be wrong. CDR3 sequence: CASSLPGVRYYEQYF. For the CDR3, the DNA is TGTGCCAGCAGCCTTCCGGGGGTCCGTTACTACGAGCAGTACTTC.